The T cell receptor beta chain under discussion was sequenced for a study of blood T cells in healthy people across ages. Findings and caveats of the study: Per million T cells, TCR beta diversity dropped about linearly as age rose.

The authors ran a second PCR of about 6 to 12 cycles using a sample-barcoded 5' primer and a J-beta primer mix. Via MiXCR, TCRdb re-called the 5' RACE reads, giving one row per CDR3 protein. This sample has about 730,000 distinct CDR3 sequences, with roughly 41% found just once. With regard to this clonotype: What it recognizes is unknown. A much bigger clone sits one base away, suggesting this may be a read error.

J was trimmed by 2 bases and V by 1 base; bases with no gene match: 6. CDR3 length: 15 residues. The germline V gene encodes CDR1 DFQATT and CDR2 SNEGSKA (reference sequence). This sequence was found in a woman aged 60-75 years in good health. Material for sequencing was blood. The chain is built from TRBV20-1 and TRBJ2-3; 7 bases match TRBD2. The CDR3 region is CSARGPGGPTDTQYF. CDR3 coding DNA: TGCAGTGCTAGAGGTCCGGGGGGACCCACAGATACGCAGTATTTT.